A single sample is the source of the 22 T cell receptor beta chains below, sequenced in a study of cytomegalovirus exposure and HLA in healthy donors. This PCR relied on a set of 60 Vbeta primers and 13 Jbeta primers. The protocol was immunoSEQ multiplex PCR, while the TCRdb copy is restricted to in-frame clones and leaves out a portion. The sample gives about 150,000 clones, around 79% of which show up once; roughly 3.7% is in the top ten. The sample was PBMCs. The source is a male donor in good health and CMV-seronegative.

This clone has only one observation. The rearrangement links TRBV7-9 to TRBJ1-1, with D tentatively TRBD1 (6 bases). The CDR3 is made up of 13 amino acids. Trimming took 5 bases from V and 1 from J, leaving 8 bases between them. Germline V gene lookup returns CDR1 SEHNR and CDR2 FQNEAQ (reference sequence). The CDR3 DNA reads as TGTGCCAGCAGCCAGACAGGGAACACTGAAGCTTTCTTT. Encoded protein: CASSQTGNTEAFF.

This clone was observed a handful of times. The chain employs TRBV19 and TRBJ1-2; 9 bases map to TRBD1. V dropped 9 bases and J dropped 5; count of bases not matched to a gene: 10. The CDR3 totals 14 residues. The germline gives CDR1 LNHDA, CDR2 SQIVND (reference sequence). The CDR3 loop reads CASGYRGQGYGYTF. The CDR3 DNA sequence: TGTGCCAGCGGTTACAGGGGGCAAGGGTATGGCTACACCTTC.

The V call is TRBV10-3, the J call TRBJ2-1; 12 bases fit TRBD2. Germline-derived CDR1 and CDR2 are ENHRY and SYGVKD. V lost 6 bases, J lost 7 bases, and 4 bases stayed unmatched. The CDR3 extends over 14 amino acids. The CDR3 here is CAIRGTSGLNEQFF. Written as DNA, the CDR3 is TGTGCCATCAGGGGGACTAGCGGGCTTAATGAGCAGTTCTTC.

The chain has TRBV6-6 and TRBJ2-1; weak D call: TRBD1 (5 bases). V lost 5 bases to trimming and J lost 7 bases, with 12 bases between them. Per the germline V gene, CDR1 is MNHNY and CDR2 is SVGAGI (reference sequence). CDR3 length: 13 amino acids. The CDR3 DNA follows: TGTGCCAGCAGTCCCAGGGTGTTGAATGAGCAGTTCTTC. This sequence encodes CASSPRVLNEQFF.

This clone has just a few counts. This chain joins TRBV10-3 and TRBJ2-5; D possibly corresponds to TRBD2 (5 bases). The J call may not be correct, given that the DNA end is closer to TRBJ2-7. Per the germline V gene, CDR1 is ENHRY and CDR2 is SYGVKD. CDR3 length: 20 amino acids. The CDR3 region has the DNA TGTGCCATCAGTTTTATATGGAAACCCTCCAATAGGACGGAGGTGTTCGAGCAGTACTTC. It yields the protein CAISFIWKPSNRTEVFEQYF.

This chain connects TRBV12-5 to TRBJ2-1, with 7 bases aligning to TRBD1. V lost 2 bases to trimming and J lost 6 bases; unmatched junction nucleotides: 19. The CDR3 runs 19 residues. The V gene's germline CDR1 is LGHNT and CDR2 FRNRAP. CDR3 in amino acids: CASGLNPYRGRELGNEQFF. The CDR3 DNA reads TGTGCTAGTGGTTTGAACCCCTACAGGGGACGAGAGCTGGGCAATGAGCAGTTCTTC.

The chain joins TRBV5-8 to TRBJ2-1; D may be TRBD2 (5 bases). The germline gives CDR1 SGHTS, CDR2 YDEGEE. The CDR3 is 16 amino acids. V was cut by 3 bases and J by 10 bases, with 23 bases left in between. CDR3 in DNA: TGTGCCAGCAGCTGGCTCTCCGGGAACTCTAATCGCGAGCAGTTCTTC. Its translation: CASSWLSGNSNREQFF. Full variable domain (remainder filled in from reference TRBV5-8 and TRBJ2-1): EAGVTQSPTHLIKTRGQQATLRCSPISGHTSVYWYQQALGLGLQFLLWYDEGEERNRGNFPPRFSGRQFPNYSSELNVNALELEDSALYLCASSWLSGNSNREQFFGPGTRLTVL.

This rearrangement joins TRBV21-1 to TRBJ2-3; no check of the table's D call, TRBD2, against the DNA was made. TRBV21-1 is classified as a pseudogene. This CDR3 comprises 21 residues. The DNA for the CDR3 is TGTGCCAGCAGCAAAGGACCTCTCATAGCGGGAGACCTAGCTTGCACAGATACGCAGTATTTT. Its protein product is CASSKGPLIAGDLACTDTQYF.

The chain combines TRBV19 with TRBJ2-5; D might be TRBD1 (5 bases). This CDR3 region has 14 residues. CDR1 LNHDA and CDR2 SQIVND come from the germline V gene (reference sequence). The V end lost 2 bases, the J end lost 5 bases, and 12 bases lay between the germline ends. CDR3 sequence (DNA): TGTGCCAGTAGTATATTTCAGGGCGCGGAGACCCAGTACTTC. This codes for CASSIFQGAETQYF.

V gene TRBV19 combines with J gene TRBJ2-1, with 10 bases matching TRBD1. From germline, CDR1 is LNHDA and CDR2 SQIVND (reference sequence). The CDR3 covers 16 residues. Losses at the gene ends were 4 bases for V and 6 bases for J; bases not matched to a gene: 9. CDR3 DNA: TGTGCCAGTAGTAGGGGGGACAGGGGTCGGGGCAATGAGCAGTTCTTC. It codes for CASSRGDRGRGNEQFF.

This clone has only a few counts. V usage is TRBV7-2 and J usage is TRBJ2-7; TRBD1 agrees at 9 bases. V gave up 1 base and J gave up 3 bases; unmatched junction bases: 16. This CDR3 spans 19 amino acids. Germline CDR1 and CDR2: SGHTA and FQGNSA. DNA for the CDR3: TGTGCCAGCAGCTTAGAAGGATCAAATTCGGGACAGGGTTACTACGAGCAGTACTTC. It specifies CASSLEGSNSGQGYYEQYF.

The chain employs TRBV6-1 and TRBJ1-6, with D uncertain. In germline, CDR1 is MNHNS, CDR2 SASEGT. Trimming took 0 bases from V and 12 from J, leaving 6 bases between them. The CDR3 spans 12 residues. The CDR3 sequence: CASSEATKPLHF. The DNA for the CDR3 is TGTGCCAGCAGTGAAGCGACTAAACCCCTCCACTTT.

The DNA for the CDR3 is TGTGCCAGCAGCAAGGGTGGGACAGGGGTTATTCCGCTGAATGATGAGCAGTTCTTC. This sequence encodes CASSKGGTGVIPLNDEQFF. The chain has TRBV21-1 and TRBJ2-1; TRBD1 reflects the table's D call only, with no check against the DNA. TRBV21-1 is listed as a pseudogene. The CDR3 contains 19 residues.

This chain connects TRBV6-5 to TRBJ2-1; 7 bases fit TRBD2. Germline loops: CDR1 MNHEY, CDR2 SVGAGI. V lost 0 bases, J lost 1 base, and 3 bases stayed unmatched. The CDR3 is 16 residues long. The CDR3, as DNA: TGTGCCAGCAGTTACTCCGGCGGGAGTTCCTACAATGAGCAGTTCTTC. Amino acid sequence: CASSYSGGSSYNEQFF.

This clone was observed once. This rearrangement joins TRBV19 to TRBJ2-3, with 8 bases aligning to TRBD2. The CDR3 runs to 15 residues. Germline CDR1 reads LNHDA; CDR2 reads SQIVND (reference sequence). Trimming cost V 5 bases and J 0 bases; bases outside gene matches: 4. Written as DNA, the CDR3 is TGTGCCAGTAGTTTAACTAGCGGAAGCACAGATACGCAGTATTTT. This sequence encodes CASSLTSGSTDTQYF.

The chain uses TRBV27 and TRBJ2-1; 9 nucleotides line up with TRBD2. Trimming took 5 bases from V and 8 from J; bases not matched to a gene: 10. The germline CDR1 and CDR2 sequences are MNHEY and SMNVEV (reference sequence). The CDR3 has 15 amino acids. CDR3 sequence: CASSRVAGGLDEQFF. DNA of the CDR3: TGTGCCAGCAGTCGAGTTGCGGGAGGGCTCGATGAGCAGTTCTTC.

This chain connects TRBV2 to TRBJ1-1; the D gene is possibly TRBD1 (5 bases). Germline V lookup: CDR1 SNHLY, CDR2 FYNNEI. CDR3 length equals 14 residues. Trimming stripped 6 bases from V and 5 bases from J, with 16 bases between. The CDR3 protein is CASRDLGGTTEAFF. The CDR3 nucleotides are TGTGCCAGCAGAGATCTCGGGGGGACTACTGAAGCTTTCTTT. The full variable domain, rest sourced from reference TRBV2 and TRBJ1-1, is EPEVTQTPSHQVTQMGQEVILRCVPISNHLYFYWYRQILGQKVEFLVSFYNNEISEKSEIFDDQFSVERPDGSNFTLKIRSTKLEDSAMYFCASRDLGGTTEAFFGQGTRLTVV.

The genes are TRBV11-3 and TRBJ2-3, with D possibly matching TRBD1 (5 bases). V was pared by 4 bases and J by 3 bases, with 14 bases between. Germline V CDR1 and CDR2: SGHNT, YENEEA. This CDR3 contains 15 residues. CDR3 loop: CASSSSGIRTDTQYF. DNA of the CDR3: TGTGCCAGCAGCTCGTCAGGGATTAGAACAGATACGCAGTATTTT.

The chain uses TRBV6-5 and TRBJ1-1; D remains unclear. The germline CDR1 and CDR2 sequences are MNHEY and SVGAGI. V was trimmed by 11 bases and J by 6 bases, leaving 16 bases between them. There are 12 residues in the CDR3. The CDR3 loop reads CAGRSGYSEAFF. CDR3 nucleotide sequence: TGTGCCGGTCGATCAGGCTATTCTGAAGCTTTCTTT.

The count of this clone is one. J is TRBJ2-3 and V is TRBV4-1; 12 bases map to TRBD2. The CDR3 sequence is 17 residues long. The germline V gene encodes CDR1 MGHRA and CDR2 YSYEKL. V dropped 0 bases and J dropped 0; count of bases not matched to a gene: 1. CDR3 loop: CASSQETSGGSTDTQYF. In DNA form, the CDR3 reads TGCGCCAGCAGCCAAGAGACTAGCGGGGGTAGCACAGATACGCAGTATTTT.

This chain uses TRBV9 with TRBJ2-6; D perhaps matches TRBD1 (6 bases). Trimming shortened V by 6 bases and J by 3 bases, and 13 bases separated the two germline ends. The CDR3 loop spans 15 amino acids. Germline-derived CDR1 and CDR2 are SGDLS and YYNGEE. The CDR3 DNA follows: TGTGCCAGCACCGGGACACCAAGTGGGGCCAACGTCCTGACTTTC. It is translated as CASTGTPSGANVLTF.

The chain is built from TRBV5-6 and TRBJ2-2; the match to TRBD1 covers 10 bases. The V and J ends lost 4 bases and 5 bases, in that order; junction bases with no gene match: 14. This CDR3 is built from 18 residues. Germline V gives CDR1 SGHDT, CDR2 YYEEEE. CDR3 in DNA: TGTGCCAGCAGCCCGAGGGGACAGGGGTTTGGGCTTACCGGGGAGCTGTTTTTT. Protein: CASSPRGQGFGLTGELFF.